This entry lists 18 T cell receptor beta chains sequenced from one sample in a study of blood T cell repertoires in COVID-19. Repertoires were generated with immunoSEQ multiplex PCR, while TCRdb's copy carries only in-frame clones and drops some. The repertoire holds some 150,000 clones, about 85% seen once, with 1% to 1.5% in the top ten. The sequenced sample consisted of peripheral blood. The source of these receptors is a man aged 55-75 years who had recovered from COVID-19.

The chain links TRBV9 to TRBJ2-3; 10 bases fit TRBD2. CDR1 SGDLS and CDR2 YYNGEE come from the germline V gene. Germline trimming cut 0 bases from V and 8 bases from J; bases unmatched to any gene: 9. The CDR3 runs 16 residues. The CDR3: CASSVELAGSSATQYF. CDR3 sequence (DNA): TGTGCCAGCAGCGTAGAACTAGCGGGGTCCAGTGCTACGCAGTATTTT.

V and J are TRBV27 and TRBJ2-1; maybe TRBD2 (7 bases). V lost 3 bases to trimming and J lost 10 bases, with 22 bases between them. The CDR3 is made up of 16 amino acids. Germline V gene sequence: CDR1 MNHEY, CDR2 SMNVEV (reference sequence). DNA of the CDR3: TGTGCCAGCAGTTTCGCCGGGGGGCGCGGGTTAGGGGAGCAGTTCTTC. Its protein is CASSFAGGRGLGEQFF.

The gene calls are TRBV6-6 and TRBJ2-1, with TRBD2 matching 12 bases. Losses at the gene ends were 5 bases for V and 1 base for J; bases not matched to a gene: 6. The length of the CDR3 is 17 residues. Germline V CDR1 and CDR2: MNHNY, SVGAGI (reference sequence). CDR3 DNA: TGTGCCAGCAGTCCTGTTACTAGCGGGGGGTCCTACAATGAGCAGTTCTTC. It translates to CASSPVTSGGSYNEQFF.

DNA for the CDR3: TGTGCCGGTACAGGGGGAAGGACCTATGGCTACACCTTC. This translates into CAGTGGRTYGYTF. The chain recombines TRBV30 with TRBJ1-2, with 8 positions matching TRBD1. V trimming: 8 bases; J trimming: 4 bases; junction bases outside the gene matches: 9. Per the germline V gene, CDR1 is GTSNPN and CDR2 is SVGIG (reference sequence). The CDR3 contains 13 residues.

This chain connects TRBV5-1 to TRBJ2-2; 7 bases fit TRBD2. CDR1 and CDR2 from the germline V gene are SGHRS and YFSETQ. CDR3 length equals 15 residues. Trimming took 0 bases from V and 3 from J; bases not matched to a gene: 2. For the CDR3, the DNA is TGCGCCAGCAGCTTGGCGCTAGCGGACACCGGGGAGCTGTTTTTT. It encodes CASSLALADTGELFF.

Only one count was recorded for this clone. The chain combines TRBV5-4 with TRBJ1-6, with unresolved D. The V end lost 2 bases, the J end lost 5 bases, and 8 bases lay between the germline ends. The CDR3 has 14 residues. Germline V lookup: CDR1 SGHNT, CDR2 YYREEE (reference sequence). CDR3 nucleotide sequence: TGTGCCAGCAGCTTTGGGCAGAATAATTCACCCCTCCACTTT. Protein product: CASSFGQNNSPLHF.

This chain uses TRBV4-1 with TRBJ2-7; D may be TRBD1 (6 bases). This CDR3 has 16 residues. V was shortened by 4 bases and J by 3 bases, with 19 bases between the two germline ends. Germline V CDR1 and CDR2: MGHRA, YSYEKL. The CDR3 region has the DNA TGCGCCAGCAGCCCCCCCTGGTCCAGGGGTGACTACGAGCAGTACTTC. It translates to CASSPPWSRGDYEQYF.

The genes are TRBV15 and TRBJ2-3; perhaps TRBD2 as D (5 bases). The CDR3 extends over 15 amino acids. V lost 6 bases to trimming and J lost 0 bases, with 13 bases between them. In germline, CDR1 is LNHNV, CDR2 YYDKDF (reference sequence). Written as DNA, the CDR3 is TGTGCCACCAGTCTCGGGCGGAGGAGCACAGATACGCAGTATTTT. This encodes CATSLGRRSTDTQYF.

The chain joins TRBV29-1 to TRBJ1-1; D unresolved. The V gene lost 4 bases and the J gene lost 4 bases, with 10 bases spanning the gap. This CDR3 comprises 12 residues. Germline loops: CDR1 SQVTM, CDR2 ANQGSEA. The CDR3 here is CSVATRGTEAFF. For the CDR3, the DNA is TGCAGCGTTGCAACCCGGGGCACTGAAGCTTTCTTT.

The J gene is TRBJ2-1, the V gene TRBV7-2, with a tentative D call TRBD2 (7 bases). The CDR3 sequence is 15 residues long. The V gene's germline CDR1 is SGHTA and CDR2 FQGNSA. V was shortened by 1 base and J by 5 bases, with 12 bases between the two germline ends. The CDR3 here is CASSLGTGTNNEQFF. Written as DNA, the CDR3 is TGTGCCAGCAGCTTAGGCACAGGGACTAACAATGAGCAGTTCTTC.

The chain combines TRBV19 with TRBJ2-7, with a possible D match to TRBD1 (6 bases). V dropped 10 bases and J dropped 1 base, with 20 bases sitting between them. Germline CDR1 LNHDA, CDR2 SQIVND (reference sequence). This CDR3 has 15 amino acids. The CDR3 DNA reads TGTGCCACCTCACCCCGGGCAGGGGCGTCCTACGAGCAGTACTTC. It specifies CATSPRAGASYEQYF.

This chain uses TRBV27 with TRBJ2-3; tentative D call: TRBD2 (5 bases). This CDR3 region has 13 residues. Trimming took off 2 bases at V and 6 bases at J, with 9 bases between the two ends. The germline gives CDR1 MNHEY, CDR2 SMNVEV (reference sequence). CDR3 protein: CASSLMGSDTQYF. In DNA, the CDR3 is TGTGCCAGCAGTTTAATGGGGAGTGATACGCAGTATTTT.

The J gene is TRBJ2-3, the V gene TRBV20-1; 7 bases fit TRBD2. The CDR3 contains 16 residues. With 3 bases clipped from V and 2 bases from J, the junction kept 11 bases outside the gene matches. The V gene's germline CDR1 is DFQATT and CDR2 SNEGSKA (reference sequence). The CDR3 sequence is CSASASGTTLTDTQYF. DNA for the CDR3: TGCAGTGCTAGTGCCTCCGGGACTACCCTCACAGATACGCAGTATTTT.

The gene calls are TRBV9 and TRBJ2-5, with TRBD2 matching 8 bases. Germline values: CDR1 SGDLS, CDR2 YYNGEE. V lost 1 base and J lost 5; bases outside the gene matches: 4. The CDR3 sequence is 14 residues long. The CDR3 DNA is TGTGCCAGCAGCGTACTGGGCGGGGGGGAGACCCAGTACTTC. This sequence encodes CASSVLGGGETQYF.

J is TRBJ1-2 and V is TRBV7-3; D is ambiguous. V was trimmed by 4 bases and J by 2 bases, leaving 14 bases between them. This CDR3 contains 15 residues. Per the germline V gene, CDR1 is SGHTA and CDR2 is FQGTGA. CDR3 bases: TGTGCCAGCAGCTATAGTGGCAGCGAAAACTATGGCTACACCTTC. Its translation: CASSYSGSENYGYTF.

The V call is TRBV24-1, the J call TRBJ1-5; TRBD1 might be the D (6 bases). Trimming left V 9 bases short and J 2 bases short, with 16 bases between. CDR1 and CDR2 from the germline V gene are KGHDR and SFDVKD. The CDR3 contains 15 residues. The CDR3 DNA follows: TGTGCCACCTCAAACAGGGTAGACGGCAATCAGCCCCAGCATTTT. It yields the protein CATSNRVDGNQPQHF.

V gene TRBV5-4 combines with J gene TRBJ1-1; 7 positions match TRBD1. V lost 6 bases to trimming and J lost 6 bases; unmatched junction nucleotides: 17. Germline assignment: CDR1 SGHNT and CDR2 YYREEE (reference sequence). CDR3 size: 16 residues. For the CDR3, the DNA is TGTGCCAGCATAGGGGCTCGAGGACAGGATTCCCCTGAAGCTTTCTTT. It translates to CASIGARGQDSPEAFF.

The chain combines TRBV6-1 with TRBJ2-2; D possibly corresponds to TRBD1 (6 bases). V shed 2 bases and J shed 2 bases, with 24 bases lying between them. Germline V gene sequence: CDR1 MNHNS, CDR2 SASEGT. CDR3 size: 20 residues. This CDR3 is CASSERALSTGQTNTGELFF. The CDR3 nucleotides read TGTGCCAGCAGTGAAAGGGCTTTGAGCACCGGACAGACTAACACCGGGGAGCTGTTTTTT.